These T cell receptor beta chains were read from a single sample in a study of cytomegalovirus exposure and HLA in healthy donors. TCRdb's table, derived via immunoSEQ multiplex PCR, lists solely in-frame clones and lacks some. Among about 61,000 clones listed, around 89% were seen once. The sequencing sample was made of PBMCs. The origin of the receptors is a man aged 30 to 45 in good health and CMV-seropositive. The CDR3 runs from the conserved cysteine through the conserved F or W. D genes are given only for firm matches. A row's size may be missing; if present it is once, few, many or a size class.

v_gene	d_gene	len	abundance	j_gene	CDR3aa	CDR3nt
TRBV4-1	NA	15	NA	TRBJ2-3	CASSQGRGSTDTQYF	TGCGCCAGCAGCCAGGGGCGGGGTAGCACAGATACGCAGTATTTT
TRBV30	TRBD1	15	NA	TRBJ1-2	CAWSVPTGKYYGYTF	TGTGCCTGGAGTGTCCCGACAGGGAAATACTATGGCTACACCTTC
TRBV21-1	NA	17	NA	TRBJ2-7	CASSKVPGRQGVCEQYF	TGTGCCAGCAGCAAAGTCCCCGGGCGACAGGGTGTATGCGAGCAGTACTTC
TRBV7-6	NA	13	NA	TRBJ2-3	CASSLGEADTQYF	TGTGCCAGCAGCTTAGGAGAGGCAGATACGCAGTATTTT
TRBV28	TRBD1	16	NA	TRBJ2-7	CASSPGPWTGFSEQYF	TGTGCCAGCAGTCCCGGTCCGTGGACAGGGTTCTCCGAGCAGTACTTC
TRBV19	TRBD1	16	NA	TRBJ2-7	CASSRALGTGSYEQYF	TGTGCCAGTAGTAGGGCCCTGGGGACAGGCTCCTACGAGCAGTACTTC
TRBV19	TRBD2	16	NA	TRBJ2-2	CASSSRTSGNTGELFF	TGTGCCAGTAGTTCCCGGACTAGCGGGAACACCGGGGAGCTGTTTTTT
TRBV7-2	NA	15	NA	TRBJ2-1	CASSSRSSLYNEQFF	TGTGCCAGCAGCTCACGGTCTAGCCTCTACAATGAGCAGTTCTTC
TRBV19	TRBD2	16	NA	TRBJ2-7	CASSMGLAGGIGEQYF	TGTGCCAGTAGTATGGGACTAGCGGGAGGGATTGGCGAGCAGTACTTC
TRBV7-9	NA	13	NA	TRBJ1-4	CASKRDMGEKLFF	TGTGCCAGTAAACGGGACATGGGTGAAAAACTGTTTTTT
TRBV5-8	NA	12	NA	TRBJ1-1	CASSPRDTEAFF	TGTGCCAGCAGCCCTCGGGACACTGAAGCTTTCTTT
TRBV28	NA	13	NA	TRBJ1-2	CASSSAGLVGYTF	TGTGCCAGCAGTTCAGCAGGGCTGGTTGGCTACACCTTC
TRBV9	NA	15	NA	TRBJ2-7	CASSAGQLSSYEQYF	TGTGCCAGCAGCGCCGGACAGTTAAGCTCCTACGAGCAGTACTTC
TRBV11-3	NA	14	NA	TRBJ2-4	CASSFGGPGDIQYF	TGTGCCAGCAGCTTTGGGGGCCCCGGGGACATTCAGTACTTC
TRBV13	NA	16	NA	TRBJ2-3	CASSLVRGTGTDTQYF	TGTGCCAGCAGCTTAGTACGGGGTACGGGTACAGATACGCAGTATTTT
TRBV28	TRBD1	15	NA	TRBJ2-7	CASRGGTGLYYEQYF	TGTGCCAGTAGAGGGGGGACAGGACTTTACTACGAGCAGTACTTC
TRBV6-1	NA	10	NA	TRBJ1-1	CASGDIQAFF	TGTGCCTCCGGGGACATCCAAGCTTTCTTT
TRBV5-4	NA	16	NA	TRBJ2-1	CASSLFGGSSYNEQFF	TGTGCCAGCAGCTTGTTTGGAGGTAGCTCCTACAATGAGCAGTTCTTC
TRBV7-6	TRBD2	18	NA	TRBJ2-6	CASSTGLVINTGANVLTF	TGTGCCAGCAGCACCGGACTAGTTATAAATACTGGGGCCAACGTCCTGACTTTC
TRBV30	NA	14	NA	TRBJ1-6	CACPGGQGNSPLHF	TGTGCCTGCCCGGGAGGGCAGGGGAATTCACCCCTCCACTTT
TRBV7-2	TRBD1	16	NA	TRBJ1-2	CASSSGQGPSLSGYTF	TGTGCCAGCAGCTCCGGACAGGGCCCCTCTTTATCCGGCTACACCTTC
TRBV18	NA	16	NA	TRBJ2-7	CASSPPSTGRTYEQYF	TGTGCCAGCTCACCACCGTCGACGGGAAGAACCTACGAGCAGTACTTC
TRBV11-3	NA	14	NA	TRBJ2-7	CASSLSNGGYEQYF	TGTGCCAGCAGCTTAAGTAACGGGGGCTACGAGCAGTACTTC
TRBV7-9	TRBD2	16	NA	TRBJ2-3	CASSLTGTSSTDTQYF	TGTGCCAGCAGCTTAACCGGGACTAGTAGCACAGATACGCAGTATTTT
TRBV18	TRBD2	18	once	TRBJ2-1	CASSTGLAPISSYNEQFF	TGTGCCAGCTCAACGGGACTAGCTCCAATAAGCTCCTACAATGAGCAGTTCTTC
TRBV5-1	TRBD2	14	NA	TRBJ2-7	CASSWETGGCEQYF	TGCGCCAGCAGCTGGGAGACCGGGGGGTGCGAGCAGTACTTC
TRBV7-2	NA	15	once	TRBJ2-3	CASSLDGRPTDTQYF	TGTGCCAGCAGCTTAGACGGGAGACCCACAGATACGCAGTATTTT
TRBV6-1	NA	13	NA	TRBJ2-1	CASKWVSGNEQFF	TGTGCCAGCAAATGGGTCTCGGGAAATGAGCAGTTCTTC
TRBV6-1	NA	14	NA	TRBJ1-1	CASGRDNSNTEAFF	TGTGCCAGCGGCCGGGACAACTCGAACACTGAAGCTTTCTTT
TRBV4-1	TRBD1	17	NA	TRBJ2-7	CASSHDPGQGWSYEQYF	TGCGCCAGCAGCCATGACCCGGGACAGGGGTGGTCCTACGAGCAGTACTTC
TRBV14	NA	13	NA	TRBJ2-1	CASSLRGSNEQFF	TGTGCCAGCAGCCTTCGAGGGAGCAATGAGCAGTTCTTC